Shown below are 30 T cell receptor beta chains from a single sample sequenced in a study of T-cell reconstitution after alpha-beta-depleted transplantation in children. A TCRbeta library incorporating unique molecular identifiers was prepared. Using its own MiXCR run on the PCR reads, TCRdb lists one record per CDR3 protein. The sample records 170,000 or so distinct CDR3 sequences, approximately 6.6% being singletons. Sequenced here: PBMCs from the stem cell graft donor, sampled from the stem cell graft. The source of these receptors is a human donor who donated a stem cell graft to a child with Wiskott-Aldrich syndrome.

This clonotype was counted ten times or more. The chain employs TRBV7-8 and TRBJ2-1, with TRBD2 matching 8 bases. This CDR3 has 16 residues. Germline V gene sequence: CDR1 SGHVS, CDR2 FQNEAQ. Germline trimming cut 5 bases from V and 3 bases from J; bases unmatched to any gene: 9. CDR3 in DNA: TGTGCCAGCAGCCCTGACACGGGAGGGGTCTACAATGAGCAGTTCTTC. Its translation is CASSPDTGGVYNEQFF.

In its sample, this clonotype was seen many times. The V and J genes are TRBV20-1 and TRBJ2-3, with D possibly matching TRBD2 (7 bases). From germline, CDR1 is DFQATT and CDR2 SNEGSKA (reference sequence). The CDR3 is 13 residues long. V was trimmed by 6 bases and J by 5 bases, leaving 15 bases between them. The CDR3 here is CSAGGGPVDTQYF. In DNA, the CDR3 is TGCAGTGCAGGGGGGGGGCCGGTAGATACGCAGTATTTT.

The CDR3 DNA follows: TGCGCCAGCAGCAGGGGGGCCGGTGGGACCGGGGAGCTGTTTTTT. Translated: CASSRGAGGTGELFF. V gene TRBV4-3 combines with J gene TRBJ2-2; the D gene could be TRBD1 or TRBD2 (6 bases each). There are 15 residues in the CDR3. The V end was cut by 5 bases, the J end by 5 bases, with 15 bases between. The germline V gene encodes CDR1 LGHNA and CDR2 YSLEER.

This clonotype has at least ten counts. The gene calls are TRBV7-2 and TRBJ2-7; D possibly uses TRBD1 or TRBD2 (5 bases each). Germline assignment: CDR1 SGHTA and CDR2 FQGNSA. This CDR3 region has 15 residues. Trimming took 1 base from V and 3 from J, leaving 13 bases between them. The DNA for the CDR3 is TGTGCCAGCAGCTTAGATTCGGGACGACTCTACGAGCAGTACTTC. Translation gives CASSLDSGRLYEQYF. The complete variable domain, with remaining parts taken from reference TRBV7-2 and TRBJ2-7, reads GAGVSQSPSNKVTEKGKDVELRCDPISGHTALYWYRQSLGQGLEFLIYFQGNSAPDKSGLPSDRFSAERTGGSVSTLTIQRTQQEDSAVYLCASSLDSGRLYEQYFGPGTRLTVT.

This clonotype was picked up many times. A junction end diverges from the germline sequence, so it may reflect a read error. The chain joins TRBV20-1 to TRBJ1-5; tentatively, D is TRBD1 (6 bases). Germline loops: CDR1 DFQATT, CDR2 SNEGSKA (reference sequence). The CDR3 length is 14 residues. The chain's CDR3 is CSARGGAGDQPQHF. The CDR3 DNA reads TGCAGTGCCAGAGGGGGGGCAGGGGATCAGCCCCAGCATTTT.

This clonotype was counted at least ten times. The chain has TRBV7-2 and TRBJ2-1; 13 bases agree with TRBD2. The CDR3 has 21 residues. CDR1 is SGHTA, CDR2 FQGNSA, per germline. The trim removed 3 bases at V and 0 bases at J, leaving 14 bases unmatched. The CDR3 sequence: CASSFPRLAGGRISSYNEQFF. The CDR3 DNA is TGTGCCAGCAGCTTCCCGAGACTAGCGGGGGGTCGGATTAGCTCCTACAATGAGCAGTTCTTC.

The rearrangement links TRBV4-1 to TRBJ2-3; TRBD2 aligns across 11 bases. CDR3 length: 18 amino acids. J gave up 0 bases and V 0 bases, and 5 bases lay outside the gene matches. Germline V CDR1 and CDR2: MGHRA, YSYEKL. This CDR3 is CASSQDSGRADSTDTQYF. The DNA for the CDR3 is TGCGCCAGCAGCCAAGATAGCGGGAGGGCGGACAGCACAGATACGCAGTATTTT.

This clonotype was counted ten times or more. This sequence joins TRBV19 and TRBJ2-7; D is ambiguous. V lost 0 bases, J lost 3 bases, and 6 bases lay in between. CDR1 and CDR2 from the germline V gene are LNHDA and SQIVND (reference sequence). There are 13 residues in the CDR3. CDR3 sequence reads: CASSIDRYYEQYF. The CDR3 DNA reads as TGTGCCAGTAGTATAGACAGATACTACGAGCAGTACTTC. The full variable domain, completed using reference TRBV19 and TRBJ2-7, is DGGITQSPKYLFRKEGQNVTLSCEQNLNHDAMYWYRQDPGQGLRLIYYSQIVNDFQKGDIAEGYSVSREKKESFPLTVTSAQKNPTAFYLCASSIDRYYEQYFGPGTRLTVT.

This clonotype occurred many times. The rearrangement links TRBV29-1 to TRBJ2-7; D is perhaps TRBD1 (6 bases). The CDR3 spans 15 residues. Germline V CDR1 and CDR2: SQVTM, ANQGSEA. V lost 7 bases and J lost 4, with 23 bases in between. The CDR3 reads CSASAWQGMVYEQYF. CDR3 DNA: TGCAGCGCCTCCGCCTGGCAGGGGATGGTTTACGAGCAGTACTTC.

This clonotype showed up many times. The chain uses TRBV12-3 or TRBV12-4 and TRBJ1-1; D not certain. The CDR3 sequence is 16 residues long. The V end was cut by 2 bases, the J end by 1 base, with 14 bases between. The CDR3 loop reads CASSLFDWVQNTEAFF. As DNA, the CDR3 is TGTGCCAGCAGTTTATTTGATTGGGTCCAGAACACTGAAGCTTTCTTT.

This clonotype was detected ten times or more. The genes are TRBV12-3 or TRBV12-4 and TRBJ1-5; TRBD1 might be the D (6 bases). The V end lost 0 bases, the J end lost 6 bases, and 9 bases lay between the germline ends. This CDR3 region has 14 residues. The CDR3 nucleotides read TGTGCCAGCAGTTTAGCAGGGGGGACTCAGCCCCAGCATTTT. Protein: CASSLAGGTQPQHF.

This clonotype was found many times. The chain links TRBV5-1 to TRBJ1-2; 7 positions match TRBD1. J lost 1 base, V lost 3 bases, and 6 bases had no gene match. The CDR3 sequence is 15 residues long. Looked up from germline, CDR1 is SGHRS and CDR2 is YFSETQ. CDR3 sequence (DNA): TGCGCCAGCAGCTCGAGACAGGGCGGTAACTATGGCTACACCTTC. Translation gives CASSSRQGGNYGYTF.

In its sample, this clonotype was seen a few times. The rearrangement links TRBV4-2 to TRBJ2-1; 10 bases fit TRBD1. The CDR3 is 14 amino acids. Germline CDR1 and CDR2: LGHNA and YNFKEQ. The junction had 8 bases not matched to a gene; V was cut back by 8 bases and J by 7 bases. CDR3 sequence: CASGWTGGRNEQFF. The CDR3 DNA sequence: TGTGCCAGCGGATGGACAGGGGGAAGAAATGAGCAGTTCTTC.

This clonotype was seen at least ten times. The CDR3 reads CSVEEEQGSEAFF. In DNA form, the CDR3 reads TGCAGCGTTGAAGAGGAACAGGGGAGTGAAGCTTTCTTT. This sequence joins TRBV29-1 and TRBJ1-1; 7 bases agree with TRBD1. V lost 0 bases to trimming and J lost 7 bases; unmatched junction nucleotides: 5. In germline, CDR1 is SQVTM, CDR2 ANQGSEA. The CDR3 is made up of 13 amino acids.

Many counts were recorded for this clonotype. The chain carries TRBV24-1 and TRBJ2-1; unclear D gene. The germline CDR1 and CDR2 sequences are KGHDR and SFDVKD. V was pared by 6 bases and J by 8 bases, with 19 bases between. This CDR3 contains 15 residues. The CDR3 nucleotides are TGTGCCACCAGTACGAGACTTTCATTTAGGGATGAGCAGTTCTTC. Protein sequence: CATSTRLSFRDEQFF.

This clonotype was found a few times. This chain joins TRBV12-5 and TRBJ2-2; 10 nucleotides agree with TRBD2. Germline CDR1 is LGHNT and CDR2 is FRNRAP. Losses at the gene ends were 2 bases for V and 3 bases for J; bases not matched to a gene: 3. The CDR3 has 16 amino acids. Here the CDR3 reads CASGLPAGGDTGELFF. Here the CDR3 DNA reads TGTGCTAGTGGTTTGCCAGCGGGGGGGGACACCGGGGAGCTGTTTTTT.

This clonotype was seen ten or more times. In DNA, the CDR3 is TGTGCCATCAGTGATTCCGGACTAGCGGGAGAGACCCAGTACTTC. Its translation is CAISDSGLAGETQYF. The J gene is TRBJ2-5, the V gene TRBV10-3, with TRBD2 matching 11 bases. CDR1 and CDR2 from the germline V gene are ENHRY and SYGVKD. V lost 3 bases, J lost 4 bases, and 4 bases stayed unmatched. The CDR3 length is 15 residues.

This clonotype was counted many times. The chain uses TRBV20-1 and TRBJ1-1; D unresolved. V was shortened by 2 bases and J by 8 bases, with 12 bases between the two germline ends. Germline V gives CDR1 DFQATT, CDR2 SNEGSKA (reference sequence). There are 12 residues in the CDR3. The CDR3 spells CSARTRHREAFF. The CDR3 DNA follows: TGCAGTGCTAGAACGAGGCACAGAGAAGCTTTCTTT.

At least ten counts were recorded for this clonotype. The genes are TRBV15 and TRBJ1-1; D may be TRBD1 (5 bases). The germline V and J ends were trimmed by 6 bases and 1 base, with 12 bases remaining between them. The CDR3 loop spans 14 amino acids. Germline V gene data show CDR1 as LNHNV and CDR2 as YYDKDF (reference sequence). CDR3 protein: CATRRGGQNTEAFF. For the CDR3, the DNA is TGTGCCACCAGAAGGGGTGGGCAGAACACTGAAGCTTTCTTT.

For the CDR3, the DNA is TGCGCCAGCAGTATTGGCATGGATTCGGGGAATGAGCAGTTCTTC. This sequence encodes CASSIGMDSGNEQFF. The V call is TRBV5-1, the J call TRBJ2-1; D possibly corresponds to TRBD2 (5 bases). Deletions cut 5 bases from V and 7 bases from J, with 19 bases between. CDR1 and CDR2 from the germline V gene are SGHRS and YFSETQ. The CDR3 is 15 amino acids.

This clonotype was picked up many times. The rearrangement uses TRBV12-3 or TRBV12-4 and TRBJ2-3; D uncertain. Between the trimmed V and J ends, which lost 6 bases and 2 bases, there was a span of 9 bases. CDR3 size: 13 residues. The CDR3 DNA is TGTGCCAGCAGCGAACAAACCACAGATACGCAGTATTTT. It translates to CASSEQTTDTQYF.

This clonotype was found many times. V is TRBV4-1 and J is TRBJ2-1, with D perhaps matching TRBD1 (6 bases). V lost 3 bases and J 5 bases, leaving 11 bases between the germline ends. CDR1 and CDR2 (germline): MGHRA, YSYEKL. The CDR3 covers 14 residues. CDR3 bases: TGCGCCAGCAGCCATGCGAACAGGGACAATGAGCAGTTCTTC. Encoded protein: CASSHANRDNEQFF.

At least ten counts were recorded for this clonotype. V usage is TRBV3-1 and J usage is TRBJ2-3; the match to TRBD1 covers 7 bases. Germline CDR1 reads LGHDT; CDR2 reads YNNKEL (reference sequence). V dropped 1 base and J dropped 0; count of bases not matched to a gene: 4. There are 16 residues in the CDR3. The CDR3 coding sequence is TGTGCCAGCAGCCAAGGGGACAGCTTTAGCACAGATACGCAGTATTTT. This translates into CASSQGDSFSTDTQYF.

This clonotype was counted ten times or more. The rearrangement links TRBV6-5 to TRBJ2-1, with D tentatively TRBD1 (5 bases). Per the germline V gene, CDR1 is MNHEY and CDR2 is SVGAGI. This CDR3 contains 14 residues. V gave up 7 bases and J gave up 0 bases, with 10 bases separating them. This CDR3 reads CASTSGLSYNEQFF. CDR3 in DNA: TGTGCCAGCACCTCAGGGCTCTCCTACAATGAGCAGTTCTTC.

This clonotype occurred many times. The chain has TRBV12-3 or TRBV12-4 and TRBJ2-1; D call uncertain. The CDR3 consists of 12 residues. The V gene lost 6 bases and the J gene lost 6 bases, with 9 bases spanning the gap. CDR3 bases: TGTGCCAGCAGCCCGATAGCCAATGAGCAGTTCTTC. Its translation: CASSPIANEQFF.

The sample holds many counts of this clonotype. The chain joins TRBV14 to TRBJ2-7; D tentatively fits TRBD1 or TRBD2 (6 bases each). The CDR3 has 16 residues. CDR1 SGHDN and CDR2 FVKESK come from the germline V gene. CDR3 amino acids: CACSQDRAGQFYEQYF. CDR3 sequence (DNA): TGTGCTTGCAGCCAAGATCGGGCGGGACAATTCTACGAGCAGTACTTC. The complete variable domain, with remaining parts taken from reference TRBV14 and TRBJ2-7, reads EAGVTQFPSHSVIEKGQTVTLRCDPISGHDNLYWYRRVMGKEIKFLLHFVKESKQDESGMPNNRFLAERTGGTYSTLKVQPAELEDSGVYFCACSQDRAGQFYEQYFGPGTRLTVT.

The chain uses TRBV30 and TRBJ1-2; 10 nucleotides line up with TRBD1. V shed 0 bases and J 8 bases; nucleotides not matched to a gene: 15. The CDR3 has 17 amino acids. In germline, CDR1 is GTSNPN, CDR2 SVGIG (reference sequence). The CDR3 is CAWSVPKGQGIREGYTF. CDR3 bases: TGTGCCTGGAGTGTACCAAAGGGACAGGGGATACGTGAAGGCTACACCTTC.

CDR3: CARSPGVLETQYF. CDR3 sequence (DNA): TGTGCCAGGAGCCCTGGGGTTCTGGAGACCCAGTACTTC. V is TRBV5-8 and J is TRBJ2-5; D remains ambiguous. The CDR3 totals 13 residues. Germline lookup yields CDR1 SGHTS and CDR2 YDEGEE. V lost 8 bases, J lost 5 bases, and 16 bases lay in between. The whole variable domain, filled in from reference TRBV5-8 and TRBJ2-5, reads EAGVTQSPTHLIKTRGQQATLRCSPISGHTSVYWYQQALGLGLQFLLWYDEGEERNRGNFPPRFSGRQFPNYSSELNVNALELEDSALYLCARSPGVLETQYFGPGTRLLVL.

Many counts were recorded for this clonotype. V and J are TRBV7-8 and TRBJ2-1; a possible D gene is TRBD1 (6 bases). The CDR3 is made up of 16 amino acids. V lost 2 bases, J lost 1 base, and 12 bases lay in between. Germline V CDR1 and CDR2: SGHVS, FQNEAQ. CDR3 sequence reads: CASSLHPGDSYNEQFF. The CDR3 nucleotides are TGTGCCAGCAGCTTACACCCAGGGGATTCCTACAATGAGCAGTTCTTC.

The rearrangement joins TRBV29-1 to TRBJ2-1, with TRBD2 matching 11 bases. There are 16 residues in the CDR3. The V segment lost 5 bases and the J segment 0 bases; nucleotides outside the gene matches: 6. Per the germline V gene, CDR1 is SQVTM and CDR2 is ANQGSEA. As DNA, the CDR3 is TGCAGCGTTATTTTAGCGGGAGGGAGCTCCTACAATGAGCAGTTCTTC. It yields the protein CSVILAGGSSYNEQFF.